These T cell receptor beta chains were read from a single sample in a study of CD8+CD57+ T cells in acquired aplastic anemia. One entry per CDR3 protein, called by TCRdb with MiXCR from the reads. The sample has fewer than 200,000 distinct CDR3 sequences; 45% to 60% are singletons. The sample taken for sequencing was sorted CD4+, CD8+, or CD8+CD57+ T cells (not recorded which) from PBMCs. These receptors came from a human donor with aplastic anemia. Each CDR3 is given with its conserved first and last residue. The D gene is left open where the match is weak. A row's size may be missing; if present it is once, few, many or a size class.

clone_size d_call j_call v_call cdr3_nt cdr3_aa
once NA TRBJ2-7 TRBV20-1 TGCAGTGCTAGGGCCACCACCTCCTACGAGCAGTACTTC CSARATTSYEQYF
once NA TRBJ2-7 TRBV7-3 TGCGCCAGCAGCGAAGGGGCGGGGACCAGCTACGAGCAGTACTTC CASSEGAGTSYEQYF
NA NA TRBJ1-1 TRBV5-6 TGTGCCAGCAGCTTGAAGGTTAGGAGAGAAGCTTTCTTT CASSLKVRREAFF
NA NA TRBJ2-2 TRBV2 TGTGCCAGCAGAGCACGTACAGTGGACACCGGGGAGCTGTTTTTT CASRARTVDTGELFF
NA NA TRBJ2-5 TRBV19 TGTGCCAGTAAAGAGGGAGCGGAGACCCAGTACTTC CASKEGAETQYF
many NA TRBJ1-3 TRBV3-1 TGTGCCAGCAGCCAAGGTCTTGGGGCTGGAAACACCATATATTTT CASSQGLGAGNTIYF
NA TRBD2 TRBJ2-3 TRBV4-2 TGTGCCAGCAGCCAGACCCCGGGACTAGGGACCCAAGATACGCAGTATTTT CASSQTPGLGTQDTQYF
many NA TRBJ2-5 TRBV2 TGTGCCAGCACACCCCCCCCAGCGGCTAGGGAGACCCAGTACTTC CASTPPPAARETQYF
NA TRBD2 TRBJ2-1 TRBV20-1 TGCAGTGCTGCCCCCCTAGCGGACTACAATGAGCAGTTCTTC CSAAPLADYNEQFF
NA NA TRBJ1-5 TRBV10-3 TGTGCCATCAGTGAGCGGGACGGTGTTTGGCCCCAGCATTTT CAISERDGVWPQHF
NA TRBD1 TRBJ2-7 TRBV5-6 TGTGCCAGCCATCCAACGGACAGGGTGACCTACGAGCAGTACTTC CASHPTDRVTYEQYF